The 5 T cell receptor beta chains below were found in one sample sequenced in a study of beta chain features in type 1 diabetes (dated by TCRdb to about 2018). Preparation of the library involved the immunoSEQ multiplex PCR assay. The entire amount of isolated RNA was reverse transcribed using the High Capacity cDNA Reverse Transcription Kit, so the sequenced TCRB transcripts were expressed ones. Drawn from immuneACCESS, this table holds only the in-frame rearrangements with V and J called that TCRdb kept. Clones are partly lost; checked studies trace under half to an unresolved V gene and leave the rest unexplained. This sample comprises roughly 230,000 clones, more than 9% of them detected only once. Under 0.035% of the sample rests with the top ten. The sample was naive CD4+ T cells from blood. In light of the paper, this sample's cell subset or site label describes: true naive CD4+ T cells. Receptors originate from a woman aged 18-30 years in good health.

This clone was found a few times. V and J are TRBV5-4 and TRBJ2-7, with 13 positions matching TRBD2. CDR3 length equals 16 residues. Germline trimming cut 4 bases from V and 4 bases from J; bases unmatched to any gene: 8. Germline V gives CDR1 SGHNT, CDR2 YYREEE (reference sequence). The CDR3 sequence is CASSDSPGLAGYEQYF. The CDR3, as DNA: TGTGCCAGCAGCGACAGTCCGGGACTAGCGGGATACGAGCAGTACTTC.

J is TRBJ2-7 and V is TRBV27; 12 nucleotides agree with TRBD2. This CDR3 contains 13 residues. Germline CDR1 reads MNHEY; CDR2 reads SMNVEV (reference sequence). V shed 9 bases, J shed 4 bases, and the junction held 4 bases outside the gene matches. CDR3 in amino acids: CASKLAGGYEQYF. The DNA of the CDR3 is TGTGCCAGTAAACTAGCGGGAGGTTACGAGCAGTACTTC.

The chain has TRBV30 and TRBJ2-3, with TRBD1 matching 7 bases. Germline-derived CDR1 and CDR2 are GTSNPN and SVGIG (reference sequence). This CDR3 comprises 14 residues. Unmatched junction bases numbered 6, after V lost 2 bases and J lost 4 bases. The CDR3 protein is CAWSRYTGADTQYF. CDR3 bases: TGTGCCTGGAGTCGTTATACAGGGGCAGATACGCAGTATTTT.

The chain uses TRBV29-1 and TRBJ1-3, with D maybe TRBD1 (6 bases). Germline CDR1 reads SQVTM; CDR2 reads ANQGSEA. With 4 bases removed from V and 4 bases from J, the gap between germline ends came to 8 bases. The CDR3 runs to 12 residues. The chain's CDR3 is CSVVGTGNTIYF. Written as DNA, the CDR3 is TGCAGCGTTGTGGGGACAGGAAACACCATATATTTT.

This clone was counted a few times. This chain uses TRBV10-3 with TRBJ2-3; 8 bases are shared with TRBD2. The CDR3 has 14 residues. V lost 6 bases, J lost 1 base, and 3 bases stayed unmatched. Germline-derived CDR1 and CDR2 are ENHRY and SYGVKD. The CDR3 is CAIRETSGTDTQYF. The CDR3 bases are TGTGCCATCAGGGAGACTAGCGGCACAGATACGCAGTATTTT.